This entry concerns a single TCR beta chain. The sample originates from a study of blood T cell repertoires in COVID-19. As for the study in general: COVID-19 samples from acute and convalescent phases originated in the United States, Italy and Spain. PBMCs, B-cell-depleted T cells, or T cells provided the cDNA or gDNA that made up the material.

Methods used by the authors: Estimates of nucleated cell counts were drawn from the amplification of reference gene primers. Generated by immunoSEQ multiplex PCR, the TCRdb table keeps only in-frame clones and is missing some. The V and J calls and the clone size are those of that table, but D and trimming were determined from the DNA. This repertoire shows approximately 11,000 clones, 75% to 90% found once; its top ten account for 9.5% to 13%. V lost 1 base and J 4 bases, leaving 16 bases between the germline ends. The V gene's germline CDR1 is MDHEN and CDR2 SYDVKM. The CDR3 covers 16 residues. The genes are TRBV28 and TRBJ1-2, with a tentative D call TRBD1 (5 bases). Specimen: peripheral blood. The clonotype was recovered from a human donor in a cohort sampled during active COVID-19. CDR3 amino acids: CASSLFRGRQLYGYTF. The CDR3 DNA sequence: TGTGCCAGCAGTTTATTTAGGGGCCGTCAGCTCTATGGCTACACCTTC.